This T cell receptor (beta chain) was sequenced for a study of T-cell memory formation after mild COVID-19. Study-level background: The TCR clusters were mostly specific to one donor.

CDR3 length: 15 amino acids. The germline gives CDR1 DFQATT, CDR2 SNEGSKA (reference sequence). Deletions cut 4 bases from V and 1 base from J, with 14 bases between. After 5'RACE with constant-segment primers, TCR alpha and TCR beta cDNA libraries carrying sample barcodes and UMIs were obtained. TCRdb re-called the 5' RACE reads with MiXCR, one entry per CDR3 protein. Here the sample spans some 180,000 distinct CDR3 sequences, about an eighth being singletons. As for this clonotype: No antigen is known for it.

Findings of the study overall: Clones that got smaller from day 15 to 85 had even CD4/CD8, while clones growing later tipped toward CD4+.

The source material was PBMCs or a T cell subset sorted from them (not recorded which). This receptor was identified in a man aged 18 to 30 who had mild COVID-19 (a few samples of this study predate the infection). Cell type and time point are not known. The chain links TRBV20-1 to TRBJ2-4; tentatively, D is TRBD2 (6 bases). CDR3 coding DNA: TGCAGTGCTAAATATCCGGCGGGGGCCAAAAACATTCAGTACTTC. Protein: CSAKYPAGAKNIQYF.